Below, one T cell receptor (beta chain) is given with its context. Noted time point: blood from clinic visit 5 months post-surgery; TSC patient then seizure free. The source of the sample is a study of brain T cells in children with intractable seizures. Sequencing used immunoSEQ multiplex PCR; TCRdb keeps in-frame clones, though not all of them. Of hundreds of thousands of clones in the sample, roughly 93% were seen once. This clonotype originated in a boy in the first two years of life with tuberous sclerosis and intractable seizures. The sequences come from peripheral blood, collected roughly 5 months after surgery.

The CDR3 here is CASSWGTSPGELFF. For the CDR3, the DNA is TGTGCCAGTAGTTGGGGGACTAGCCCCGGGGAGCTGTTTTTT. V and J are TRBV19 and TRBJ2-2; 9 nucleotides agree with TRBD2. V lost 5 bases, J lost 6 bases, and 4 bases stayed unmatched. The germline V gene has CDR1 LNHDA and CDR2 SQIVND (reference sequence). The CDR3 is 14 amino acids. Supplemented by reference TRBV19 and TRBJ2-2, the full variable domain reads DGGITQSPKYLFRKEGQNVTLSCEQNLNHDAMYWYRQDPGQGLRLIYYSQIVNDFQKGDIAEGYSVSREKKESFPLTVTSAQKNPTAFYLCASSWGTSPGELFFGEGSRLTVL.